The 14 T cell receptor beta chains in this list originate from one sample, sequenced in a study of cytomegalovirus exposure and HLA in healthy donors. The PCR was carried out with 60 Vbeta primers and 13 Jbeta primers. Sequenced by immunoSEQ multiplex PCR; TCRdb stores in-frame clones only, minus some. The table shows roughly 150,000 clones, with roughly 68% occurring only once. Sequenced sample: PBMCs. These receptors all stem from a man younger than 40 in good health and CMV-seropositive.

This clone was seen once. This chain connects TRBV19 to TRBJ1-5; the D is unclear. CDR1 LNHDA and CDR2 SQIVND come from the germline V gene (reference sequence). The CDR3 spans 16 residues. V dropped 7 bases and J dropped 0 bases, with 16 bases sitting between them. CDR3 protein: CASTTPDGLSNQPQHF. The CDR3 region has the DNA TGTGCCAGTACCACACCAGACGGACTTAGCAATCAGCCCCAGCATTTT.

The chain recombines TRBV6-5 with TRBJ2-5, with D tentatively TRBD1 (6 bases). Germline CDR1 reads MNHEY; CDR2 reads SVGAGI. The CDR3 loop spans 14 amino acids. The ends were cut back, 3 bases at V and 2 bases at J, with 10 bases in the middle. CDR3: CASSYVGAQETQYF. The CDR3, as DNA: TGTGCCAGCAGTTATGTGGGGGCACAAGAGACCCAGTACTTC.

The J gene is TRBJ2-3, the V gene TRBV18, with D possibly being TRBD2 (5 bases). Germline values: CDR1 KGHSH, CDR2 LQKENI. V lost 10 bases to trimming and J lost 4 bases, with 21 bases between them. The CDR3 runs 15 residues. The CDR3 DNA reads TGTGCCACCACTGACCCGGGAACTCCCCCAGATACGCAGTATTTT. Protein product: CATTDPGTPPDTQYF.

The chain employs TRBV6-6 and TRBJ1-6; D remains unclear. Germline V gene data show CDR1 as MNHNY and CDR2 as SVGAGI (reference sequence). CDR3 length equals 10 residues. Trimming cost V 7 bases and J 13 bases, with 8 bases left between them. The CDR3 spells CASNYHPLHF. CDR3 in DNA: TGTGCCAGCAATTATCATCCCCTCCACTTT.

The genes are TRBV10-1 and TRBJ2-1; 7 bases are a match to TRBD1. The CDR3 extends over 15 amino acids. The germline V gene has CDR1 WNHNN and CDR2 SYGVQD (reference sequence). V shed 5 bases, J shed 0 bases, and the junction held 4 bases outside the gene matches. This CDR3 is CASSTGTDSYNEQFF. CDR3 bases: TGCGCCAGCAGTACCGGGACAGACTCCTACAATGAGCAGTTCTTC.

The chain has TRBV7-9 and TRBJ1-2; 9 bases align to TRBD1. V was clipped by 5 bases and J by 0 bases; unmatched bases: 4. Germline-derived CDR1 and CDR2 are SEHNR and FQNEAQ (reference sequence). CDR3 length: 15 residues. Here the CDR3 reads CASSKQGAPNYGYTF. CDR3 DNA sequence: TGTGCCAGCAGCAAACAGGGGGCCCCTAACTATGGCTACACCTTC. Based on the CDR3 plus reference TRBV7-9 and TRBJ1-2, the full variable domain is DTGVSQNPRHKITKRGQNVTFRCDPISEHNRLYWYRQTLGQGPEFLTYFQNEAQLEKSRLLSDRFSAERPKGSFSTLEIQRTEQGDSAMYLCASSKQGAPNYGYTFGSGTRLTVV.

With respect to this clone: Mismatch with germline at one junction end may stem from a read error. V is TRBV7-3 and J is TRBJ2-2; no clear D gene. The CDR3 is made up of 15 amino acids. Germline CDR1 reads SGHTA; CDR2 reads FQGTGA. CDR3 in amino acids: CASSLTSMNTGELFF. CDR3 DNA: TGTGCCAGCAGCCTAACCTCTATGAACACCGGGGAGCTGTTTTTT.

V usage is TRBV14 and J usage is TRBJ1-1; D is unclear. Trimming left V 3 bases short and J 1 base short, with 15 bases between. CDR3 length: 16 amino acids. Per the germline V gene, CDR1 is SGHDN and CDR2 is FVKESK. The CDR3 DNA follows: TGTGCCAGCAGCCACGACTTAGCTCGATCGAACACTGAAGCTTTCTTT. Translating it yields CASSHDLARSNTEAFF.

V usage is TRBV19 and J usage is TRBJ1-5, with 7 bases aligning to TRBD1. The CDR3 consists of 16 residues. Trimming cost V 3 bases and J 0 bases; bases outside gene matches: 5. Germline CDR1 is LNHDA and CDR2 is SQIVND (reference sequence). CDR3 residues: CASSIGTVYSNQPQHF. In nucleotides, the CDR3 is TGTGCCAGTAGTATCGGGACAGTCTATAGCAATCAGCCCCAGCATTTT.

V is TRBV13 and J is TRBJ1-4; D is perhaps TRBD1 (6 bases). V lost 4 bases to trimming and J lost 7 bases, with 13 bases between them. Germline CDR1 reads PRHDT; CDR2 reads FYEKMQ (reference sequence). This CDR3 comprises 14 residues. The CDR3 spells CASSSQGFPEKLFF. In DNA, the CDR3 is TGTGCCAGCAGCTCACAGGGATTTCCTGAAAAACTGTTTTTT.

The J gene is TRBJ2-1, the V gene TRBV6-1; 7 positions agree with TRBD2. Trimming at V came to 10 bases and at J to 6 bases, leaving 12 bases not matched to a gene. The CDR3 is 14 residues long. CDR1 MNHNS and CDR2 SASEGT come from the germline V gene. Here the CDR3 reads CATREIAETNEQFF. CDR3 sequence (DNA): TGTGCCACGCGGGAGATAGCGGAAACCAATGAGCAGTTCTTC.

The chain carries TRBV10-3 and TRBJ2-7; 8 bases match TRBD2. V shed 8 bases and J 3 bases; nucleotides not matched to a gene: 3. The CDR3 runs 12 residues. Germline values: CDR1 ENHRY, CDR2 SYGVKD. CDR3 amino acids: CAIRAGGYEQYF. In DNA form, the CDR3 reads TGTGCCATCCGGGCGGGAGGCTACGAGCAGTACTTC.

This chain uses TRBV7-9 with TRBJ2-1, with 10 bases aligning to TRBD2. Germline V CDR1 and CDR2: SEHNR, FQNEAQ (reference sequence). J lost 7 bases, V lost 2 bases, and 2 bases had no gene match. The CDR3 is 14 amino acids. The CDR3 DNA sequence: TGTGCCAGCAGCTTACTAGCGGGAGCAAATGAGCAGTTCTTC. It encodes CASSLLAGANEQFF.

CDR3 DNA: TGTGCCAGCAGCTTGGGACAGGGAGAAGCTTTCTTT. Translated, it gives CASSLGQGEAFF. The chain recombines TRBV11-3 with TRBJ1-1; 9 bases fit TRBD1. The CDR3 is 12 amino acids. In germline, CDR1 is SGHNT, CDR2 YENEEA. V dropped 3 bases and J dropped 8; count of bases not matched to a gene: 1.